Below, one T cell receptor beta chain is given with its context. The antigen this receptor binds is unknown. No base qualities exist here, and no much larger clone lies one base off it. To prepare the library, the immunoSEQ multiplex PCR assay was applied. TCRdb carries this immuneACCESS record with in-frame sequences only. Its versions omit some clonotypes, under half of them owing to an unresolved V gene in the studies checked, with the rest unexplained. This sample lists under 70,000 clones; roughly 91% were detected once. The ten top clones hold 1% to 1.5% of the sample. This sample stems from a study of T cell changes during pregnancy in multiple sclerosis (dated by TCRdb to the late 2010s). For the study in its entirety: The study looked at changes in the T cell repertoire across pregnancy in women with multiple sclerosis.

The CDR3 runs 15 residues from the cysteine to the phenylalanine. The sequence is cut down to CDR3 DNA, 45 bases in frame from base 1. V gives up 2 bases and J gives up 1 base, and the segment between their germline ends measures 11 bases. The germline V gene (reference sequence) gives CDR1 as MNHEY and CDR2 as SMNVEV. This receptor was taken from a female donor in good health, enrolled as a control in a pregnancy study. The specimen comprised peripheral blood, sampled after pregnancy. The V and J genes are TRBV27 and TRBJ1-1; no D gene call is confident. The nucleotides are TGTGCCAGCAGTTTAGATCTGGAGGGGAACACTGAAGCTTTCTTT. It translates to CASSLDLEGNTEAFF.